This T cell receptor (beta chain) was sequenced during a study of Tregs in tolerant kidney transplant recipients. General study results and limits: No direct test of biological reproducibility was done here. Nucleotide sequences could not be compared across some patients' samples due to primer changes. The small number of patients limits these findings pending further validation.

V was pared by 3 bases and J by 1 base, with 12 bases between. This CDR3 is built from 15 residues. From germline, CDR1 is LNHDA and CDR2 SQIVND (reference sequence). Related graft donors supplied nonmyeloablative bone marrow transplants, and mixed chimerism was transient. Regarding this clone: Its specificity is not known. The observed sequence ends 3 residues before the CDR3 terminus, with the missing tail filled in from the germline J gene.

The data were produced by immunoSEQ multiplex PCR, yet TCRdb's version contains in-frame clones alone and is incomplete. In total, the table holds 20,000 to 30,000 clones. The chain couples TRBV19 to TRBJ1-1; D is unresolved. The sample was CD4+ T cells from blood (PBMCs), taken 6 months after the transplant. The receptor's source is a human patient who received a combined kidney and bone marrow transplant. Some T cells may be the graft donor's. The CDR3 sequence is CASSIGARRNTEAFF. The sequenced part of the CDR3 DNA is TGTGCCAGTAGTATTGGAGCTAGAAGGAACACTGAA.